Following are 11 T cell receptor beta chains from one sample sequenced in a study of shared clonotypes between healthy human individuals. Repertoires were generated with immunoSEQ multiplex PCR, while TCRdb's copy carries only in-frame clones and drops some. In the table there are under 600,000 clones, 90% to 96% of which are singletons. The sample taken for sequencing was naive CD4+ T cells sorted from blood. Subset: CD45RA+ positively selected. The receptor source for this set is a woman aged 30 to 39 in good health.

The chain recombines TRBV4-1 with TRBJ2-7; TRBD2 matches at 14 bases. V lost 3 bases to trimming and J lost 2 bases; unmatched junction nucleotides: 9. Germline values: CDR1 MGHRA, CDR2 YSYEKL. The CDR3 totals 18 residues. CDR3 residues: CASSHSGLAGGPAYEQYF. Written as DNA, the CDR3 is TGCGCCAGCAGCCACTCCGGACTAGCGGGAGGACCCGCCTACGAGCAGTACTTC.

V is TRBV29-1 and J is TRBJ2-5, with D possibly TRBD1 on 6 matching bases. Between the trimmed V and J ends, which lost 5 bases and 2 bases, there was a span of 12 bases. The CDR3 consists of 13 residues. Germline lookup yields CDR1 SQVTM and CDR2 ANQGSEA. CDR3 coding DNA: TGCAGCGTTTCGGACAGCGGTCAAGAGACCCAGTACTTC. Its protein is CSVSDSGQETQYF.

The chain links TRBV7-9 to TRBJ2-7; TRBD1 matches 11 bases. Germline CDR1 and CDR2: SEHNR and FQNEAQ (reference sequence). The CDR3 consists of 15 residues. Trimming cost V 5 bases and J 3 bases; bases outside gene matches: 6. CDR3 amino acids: CASSTTGTGGYEQYF. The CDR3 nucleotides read TGTGCCAGCAGCACTACCGGGACAGGGGGCTACGAGCAGTACTTC.

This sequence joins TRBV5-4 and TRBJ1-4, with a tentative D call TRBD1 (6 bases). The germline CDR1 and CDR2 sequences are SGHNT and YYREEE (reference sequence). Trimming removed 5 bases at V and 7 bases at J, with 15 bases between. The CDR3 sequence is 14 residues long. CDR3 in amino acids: CASSTVGGGEKLFF. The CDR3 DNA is TGTGCCAGCAGTACGGTCGGGGGCGGTGAAAAACTGTTTTTT.

In nucleotides, the CDR3 is TGTGCCAGCAGCTTGGCGGGACTCAATCAGCCCCAGCATTTT. Encoded protein: CASSLAGLNQPQHF. The chain recombines TRBV5-5 with TRBJ1-5; D might be TRBD1 (5 bases). The germline V gene encodes CDR1 SGHKS and CDR2 YYEKEE (reference sequence). This CDR3 spans 14 amino acids. Deletions cut 0 bases from V and 3 bases from J, with 7 bases between.

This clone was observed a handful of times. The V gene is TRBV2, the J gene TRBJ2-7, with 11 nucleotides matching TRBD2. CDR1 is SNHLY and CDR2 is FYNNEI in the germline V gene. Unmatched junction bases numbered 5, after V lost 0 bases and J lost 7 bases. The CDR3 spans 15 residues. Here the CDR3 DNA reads TGTGCCAGCAGTGAAGCGCTGGGACTAGCGGATGAGCAGTACTTC. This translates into CASSEALGLADEQYF.

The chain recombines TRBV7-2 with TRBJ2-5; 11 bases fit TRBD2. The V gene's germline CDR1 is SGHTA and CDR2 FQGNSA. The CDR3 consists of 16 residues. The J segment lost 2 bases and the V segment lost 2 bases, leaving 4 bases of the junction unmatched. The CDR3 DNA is TGTGCCAGCAGCTTACAGGGACTAGCGGCTCAAGAGACCCAGTACTTC. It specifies CASSLQGLAAQETQYF.

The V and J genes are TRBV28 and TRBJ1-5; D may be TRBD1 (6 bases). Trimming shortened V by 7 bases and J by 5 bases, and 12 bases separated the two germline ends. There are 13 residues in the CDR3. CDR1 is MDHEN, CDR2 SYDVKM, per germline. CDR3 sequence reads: CASMPTGYQPQHF. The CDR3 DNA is TGTGCCAGCATGCCGACAGGATATCAGCCCCAGCATTTT.

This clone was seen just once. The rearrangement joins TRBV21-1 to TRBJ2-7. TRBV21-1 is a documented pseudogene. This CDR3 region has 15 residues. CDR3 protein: CASSKRGGHSYEQYF. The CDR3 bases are TGTGCCAGCAGCAAAAGAGGAGGACATTCCTACGAGCAGTACTTC.

The DNA of the CDR3 is TGTGCCAGCAGCGTAGTCGACGACACTGAAGCTTTCTTT. Translated, it gives CASSVVDDTEAFF. The chain is built from TRBV9 and TRBJ1-1; D is uncertain. Trimming stripped 0 bases from V and 3 bases from J, with 6 bases between. This CDR3 spans 13 amino acids. Germline V gene data show CDR1 as SGDLS and CDR2 as YYNGEE.

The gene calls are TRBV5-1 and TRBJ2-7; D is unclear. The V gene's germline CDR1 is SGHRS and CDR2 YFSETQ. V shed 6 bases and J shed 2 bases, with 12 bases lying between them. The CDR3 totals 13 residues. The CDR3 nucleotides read TGCGCCAGCAACCCGGACGGAACCTACGAGCAGTACTTC. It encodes CASNPDGTYEQYF.